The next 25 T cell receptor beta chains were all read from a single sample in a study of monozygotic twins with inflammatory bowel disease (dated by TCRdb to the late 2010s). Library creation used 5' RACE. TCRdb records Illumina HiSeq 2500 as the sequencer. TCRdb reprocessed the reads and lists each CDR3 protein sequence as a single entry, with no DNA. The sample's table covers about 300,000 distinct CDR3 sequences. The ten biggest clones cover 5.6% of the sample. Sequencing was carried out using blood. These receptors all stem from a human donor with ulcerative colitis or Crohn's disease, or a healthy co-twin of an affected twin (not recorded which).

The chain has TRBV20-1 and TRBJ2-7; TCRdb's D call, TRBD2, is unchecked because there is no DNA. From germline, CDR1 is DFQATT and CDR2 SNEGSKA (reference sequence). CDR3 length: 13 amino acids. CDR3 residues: CSARLAGVDEQYF.

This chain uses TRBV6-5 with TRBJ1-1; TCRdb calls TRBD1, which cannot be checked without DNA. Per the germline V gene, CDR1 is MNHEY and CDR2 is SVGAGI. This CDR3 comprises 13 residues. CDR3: CASRTGKTTEAFF.

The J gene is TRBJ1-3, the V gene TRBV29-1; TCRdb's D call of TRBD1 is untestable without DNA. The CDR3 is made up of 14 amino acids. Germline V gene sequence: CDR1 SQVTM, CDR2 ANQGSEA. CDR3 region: CSVDQGRTGNTIYF.

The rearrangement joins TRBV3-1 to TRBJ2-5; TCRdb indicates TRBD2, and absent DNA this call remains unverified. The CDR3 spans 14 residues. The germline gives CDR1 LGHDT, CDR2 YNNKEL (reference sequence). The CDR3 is CASSQGTREETQYF.

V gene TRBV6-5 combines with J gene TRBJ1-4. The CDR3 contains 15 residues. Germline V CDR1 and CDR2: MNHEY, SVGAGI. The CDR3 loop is CASSYFGYPYEKLFF.

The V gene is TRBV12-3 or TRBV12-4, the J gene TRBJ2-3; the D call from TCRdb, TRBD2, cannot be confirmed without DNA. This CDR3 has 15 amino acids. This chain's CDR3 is CASSLSSGVMNTQYF.

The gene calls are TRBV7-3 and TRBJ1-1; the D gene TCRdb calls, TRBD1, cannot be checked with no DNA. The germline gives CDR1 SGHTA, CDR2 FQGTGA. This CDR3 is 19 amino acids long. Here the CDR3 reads CASTVGMCPGQIMNTEAFF.

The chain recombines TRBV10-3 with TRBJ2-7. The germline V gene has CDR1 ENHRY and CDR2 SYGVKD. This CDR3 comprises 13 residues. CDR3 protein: CAISGLVGHEQYF.

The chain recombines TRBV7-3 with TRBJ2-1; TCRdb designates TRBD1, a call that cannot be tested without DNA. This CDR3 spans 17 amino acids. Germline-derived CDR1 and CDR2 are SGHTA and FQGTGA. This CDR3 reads CASSLGLGGAENNEQFF.

The CDR3 region is CASNPSGPREQFF. The genes are TRBV18 and TRBJ2-1; TCRdb proposes TRBD2, but this gene call is untestable without DNA. Germline V gene data show CDR1 as KGHSH and CDR2 as LQKENI. The CDR3 totals 13 residues.

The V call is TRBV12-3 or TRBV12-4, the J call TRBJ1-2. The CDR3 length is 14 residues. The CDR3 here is CASSLRSTVYGYTF.

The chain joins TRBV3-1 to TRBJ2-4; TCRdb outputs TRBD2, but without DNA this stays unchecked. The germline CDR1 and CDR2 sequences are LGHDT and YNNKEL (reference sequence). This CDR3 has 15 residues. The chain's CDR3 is CASSDEGLHKNIQYF.

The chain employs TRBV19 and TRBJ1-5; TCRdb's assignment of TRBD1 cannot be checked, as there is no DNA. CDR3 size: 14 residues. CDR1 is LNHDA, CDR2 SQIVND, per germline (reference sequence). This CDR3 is CASSSDRGFQPQHF.

The chain's CDR3 is CASSQGLAASHTQYF. The chain has TRBV7-2 and TRBJ2-3; checking the TCRdb D call of TRBD2 is not possible without DNA. Germline V gives CDR1 SGHTA, CDR2 FQGNSA. CDR3 length: 15 residues.

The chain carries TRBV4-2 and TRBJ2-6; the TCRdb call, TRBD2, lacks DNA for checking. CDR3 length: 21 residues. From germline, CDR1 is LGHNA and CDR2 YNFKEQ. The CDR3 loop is CASSGGLAGGASSSGANVLTF.

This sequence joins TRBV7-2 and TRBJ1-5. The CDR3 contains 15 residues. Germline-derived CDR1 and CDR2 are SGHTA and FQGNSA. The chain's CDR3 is CASSLGGASNQPQHF.

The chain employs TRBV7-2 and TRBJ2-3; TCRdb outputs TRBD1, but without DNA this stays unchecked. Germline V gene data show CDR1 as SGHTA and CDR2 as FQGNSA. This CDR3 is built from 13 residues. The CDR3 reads CASSPRDRGTQYF. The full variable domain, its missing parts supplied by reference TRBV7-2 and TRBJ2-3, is GAGVSQSPSNKVTEKGKDVELRCDPISGHTALYWYRQSLGQGLEFLIYFQGNSAPDKSGLPSDRFSAERTGGSVSTLTIQRTQQEDSAVYLCASSPRDRGTQYFGPGTRLTVL.

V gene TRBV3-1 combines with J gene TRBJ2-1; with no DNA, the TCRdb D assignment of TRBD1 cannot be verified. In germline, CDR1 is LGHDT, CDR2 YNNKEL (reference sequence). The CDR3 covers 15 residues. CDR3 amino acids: CASTRGGKTYNEQFF.

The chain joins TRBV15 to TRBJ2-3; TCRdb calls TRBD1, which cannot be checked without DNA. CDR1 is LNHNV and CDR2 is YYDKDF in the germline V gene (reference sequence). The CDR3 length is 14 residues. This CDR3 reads CATGRTVSTDTQYF.

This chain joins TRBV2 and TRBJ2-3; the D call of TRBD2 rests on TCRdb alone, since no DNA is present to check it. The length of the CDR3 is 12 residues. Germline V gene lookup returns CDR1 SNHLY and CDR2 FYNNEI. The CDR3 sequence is CASSGGTTPQYF.

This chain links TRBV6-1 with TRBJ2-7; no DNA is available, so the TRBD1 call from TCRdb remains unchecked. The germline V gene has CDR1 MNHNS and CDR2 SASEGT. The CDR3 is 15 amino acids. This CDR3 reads CASRGAVGSGYEQYF.

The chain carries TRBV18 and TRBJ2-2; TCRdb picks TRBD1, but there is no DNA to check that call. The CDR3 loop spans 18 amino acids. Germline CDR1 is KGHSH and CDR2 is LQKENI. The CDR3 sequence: CASSPRTFGTANTGELFF.

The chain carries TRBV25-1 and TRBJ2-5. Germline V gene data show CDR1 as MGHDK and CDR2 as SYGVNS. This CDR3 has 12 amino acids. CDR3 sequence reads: CASSELSETQYF.

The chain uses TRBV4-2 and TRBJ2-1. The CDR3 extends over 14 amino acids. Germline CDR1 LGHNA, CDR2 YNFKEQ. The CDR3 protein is CASSQVVANNEQFF.

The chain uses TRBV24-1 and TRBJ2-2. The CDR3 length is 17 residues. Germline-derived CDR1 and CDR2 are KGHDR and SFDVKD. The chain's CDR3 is CATSDPAGIANTGELFF.